The 22 T cell receptor beta chains listed next were all sequenced from one sample in a study of T cell responses to AZD1222 COVID-19 vaccine (dated by TCRdb to the early 2020s). Library method: the immunoSEQ multiplex PCR assay. Entries here come from immuneACCESS through TCRdb and include only in-frame sequences with V and J called. Some clones fail to appear in such tables; in the studies checked, an unresolved V gene covers under half of the shortfall, and the cause of the remainder is unknown. This sample is represented by about 42,000 clones; approximately 80% of them were singletons. About a sixth of the sample lies in the top ten. The time point tag for this specimen amounts to: about 28 days (+/-7) after the second vaccine dose. The source material was peripheral blood, sampled 28 days after the second AZD1222 dose. The receptors stem from an adult who received the AZD1222 COVID-19 vaccine.

The chain is built from TRBV5-1 and TRBJ2-7; maybe TRBD1 (6 bases). The V gene's germline CDR1 is SGHRS and CDR2 YFSETQ. There are 15 residues in the CDR3. V was pared by 0 bases and J by 4 bases, with 14 bases between. The CDR3 DNA reads TGCGCCAGCAGCTTGGGACCAGGGGCCGTTTACGAGCAGTACTTC. Translated: CASSLGPGAVYEQYF.

The gene calls are TRBV27 and TRBJ2-3, with D possibly being TRBD2 (7 bases). The CDR3 length is 16 residues. Germline CDR1 is MNHEY and CDR2 is SMNVEV (reference sequence). Trimming shortened V by 5 bases and J by 4 bases, and 19 bases separated the two germline ends. CDR3 bases: TGTGCCAGCAGTCCGGCAGTGGGGGGGCCGGCAGATACGCAGTATTTT. Amino acid sequence: CASSPAVGGPADTQYF.

This clone was seen a handful of times. This chain's CDR3 is CASSLQGGEKLFF. Written as DNA, the CDR3 is TGTGCCAGCAGTTTGCAGGGGGGTGAAAAACTGTTTTTT. The chain links TRBV6-5 to TRBJ1-4, with 7 bases that match TRBD1. Germline V gene lookup returns CDR1 MNHEY and CDR2 SVGAGI. V was pared by 4 bases and J by 7 bases, with 3 bases of the junction left unmatched. This CDR3 is 13 amino acids long.

The chain joins TRBV9 to TRBJ1-2, with 7 bases lining up with TRBD1. The trim removed 0 bases at V and 8 bases at J, leaving 10 bases unmatched. The CDR3 loop spans 15 amino acids. Germline CDR1 is SGDLS and CDR2 is YYNGEE. The CDR3 spells CASSVESGGVKGYTF. CDR3 DNA sequence: TGTGCCAGCAGCGTAGAGTCAGGGGGGGTAAAGGGCTACACCTTC.

V usage is TRBV2 and J usage is TRBJ2-3; 12 bases match TRBD2. The CDR3 totals 15 residues. The V gene end was trimmed by 4 bases and the J gene end by 1 base; junction bases not matched to a gene: 0. The germline CDR1 and CDR2 sequences are SNHLY and FYNNEI. CDR3 sequence (DNA): TGTGCCAGCAGTGGGACTAGCGGGGGCACAGATACGCAGTATTTT. Protein sequence: CASSGTSGGTDTQYF.

The rearrangement joins TRBV7-9 to TRBJ1-1, with TRBD1 matching 9 bases. Looked up from germline, CDR1 is SEHNR and CDR2 is FQNEAQ (reference sequence). The CDR3 is 16 residues long. J gave up 1 base and V 4 bases, and 7 bases lay outside the gene matches. The CDR3 coding sequence is TGTGCCAGCAGCTCAAAGGGACAGGGAACGAACACTGAAGCTTTCTTT. Its protein is CASSSKGQGTNTEAFF.

V gene TRBV6-5 combines with J gene TRBJ1-5, with TRBD1 as a possible D gene (6 bases). The germline V and J ends were trimmed by 6 bases and 1 base, with 13 bases remaining between them. CDR1 is MNHEY and CDR2 is SVGAGI in the germline V gene. The CDR3 sequence is 15 residues long. CDR3 region: CASRPQGGSNQPQHF. The CDR3 DNA is TGTGCCAGCAGACCACAGGGAGGCAGCAATCAGCCCCAGCATTTT.

J is TRBJ1-2 and V is TRBV29-1; D not resolved. The CDR3 contains 12 residues. Germline loops: CDR1 SQVTM, CDR2 ANQGSEA. Trimming cost V 4 bases and J 8 bases, with 14 bases left between them. CDR3 nucleotide sequence: TGCAGCGTTGGTCCGGGCAGGAAGGGCTACACCTTC. This sequence encodes CSVGPGRKGYTF.

The V and J genes are TRBV7-6 and TRBJ2-2; 10 nucleotides align to TRBD2. The CDR3 totals 18 residues. J was trimmed by 0 bases and V by 0 bases; bases with no gene match: 4. Germline assignment: CDR1 SGHVS and CDR2 FNYEAQ. The CDR3 region has the DNA TGTGCCAGCAGCTTAGCTCTAGCGGGGGAGCCGAACACCGGGGAGCTGTTTTTT. Its translation is CASSLALAGEPNTGELFF.

For the CDR3, the DNA is TGTGCCAGCGCGAACCCAGGCCTAGGGGGGAATAATTCACCCCTCCACTTT. Protein sequence: CASANPGLGGNNSPLHF. This chain joins TRBV19 and TRBJ1-6, with a weak D call TRBD1 (6 bases). The CDR3 consists of 17 residues. With 9 bases removed from V and 5 bases from J, the gap between germline ends came to 23 bases. Germline V lookup: CDR1 LNHDA, CDR2 SQIVND (reference sequence).

In this sample, this clone turned up a few times. The chain links TRBV9 to TRBJ1-1, with D uncertain. Germline CDR1 reads SGDLS; CDR2 reads YYNGEE. The CDR3 totals 13 residues. The germline V and J ends were trimmed by 0 bases and 3 bases, with 6 bases remaining between them. CDR3 coding DNA: TGTGCCAGCAGCGTAGGGTGGGACACTGAAGCTTTCTTT. Its translation: CASSVGWDTEAFF.

The chain links TRBV29-1 to TRBJ1-2, with 8 bases that match TRBD1. The V gene end was trimmed by 4 bases and the J gene end by 8 bases; junction bases not matched to a gene: 12. The CDR3 covers 14 residues. Germline CDR1 reads SQVTM; CDR2 reads ANQGSEA. The CDR3 region is CSVAGIQGARGYTF. The CDR3 DNA sequence: TGCAGCGTTGCGGGGATCCAGGGGGCGAGGGGCTACACCTTC.

The chain carries TRBV7-8 and TRBJ2-5; 14 bases align to TRBD2. After removal of 5 bases from V and 4 bases from J, the junction contained 9 bases not matched to a gene. CDR3 length equals 17 residues. Germline CDR1 reads SGHVS; CDR2 reads FQNEAQ. This chain's CDR3 is CASSLRLAGGDRETQYF. CDR3 nucleotide sequence: TGTGCCAGCAGCCTACGACTAGCGGGGGGGGACAGAGAGACCCAGTACTTC.

The genes are TRBV6-5 and TRBJ2-3; D uncertain. The CDR3 sequence is 14 residues long. Germline CDR1 reads MNHEY; CDR2 reads SVGAGI. V dropped 0 bases and J dropped 5 bases, with 9 bases sitting between them. The CDR3 reads CASSYSRQEDTQYF. CDR3 nucleotides: TGTGCCAGCAGTTACTCCCGGCAGGAAGATACGCAGTATTTT.

V and J are TRBV5-1 and TRBJ1-6; 11 bases fit TRBD1. Germline loops: CDR1 SGHRS, CDR2 YFSETQ. V trimming: 5 bases; J trimming: 3 bases; junction bases outside the gene matches: 4. The CDR3 has 16 residues. CDR3 nucleotides: TGCGCCAGCAGGCTGGACAGGGGGCTCTATAATTCACCCCTCCACTTT. Translating it yields CASRLDRGLYNSPLHF. Together with reference TRBV5-1 and TRBJ1-6, the CDR3 gives the full variable domain: KAGVTQTPRYLIKTRGQQVTLSCSPISGHRSVSWYQQTPGQGLQFLFEYFSETQRNKGNFPGRFSGRQFSNSRSEMNVSTLELGDSALYLCASRLDRGLYNSPLHFGNGTRLTVT.

This clone was seen a handful of times. The chain is built from TRBV7-2 and TRBJ1-3; no reliable D call. The V end was cut by 7 bases, the J end by 8 bases, with 21 bases between. The germline gives CDR1 SGHTA, CDR2 FQGNSA. CDR3 length: 15 residues. CDR3 region: CASTFSSVAVDTIYF. The CDR3 nucleotides read TGTGCCAGCACCTTCTCCAGCGTGGCGGTGGACACCATATATTTT.

The chain couples TRBV5-1 to TRBJ2-3, with D tentatively TRBD1 or TRBD2 (5 bases each). The CDR3 is made up of 14 amino acids. V was cut by 4 bases and J by 4 bases, with 13 bases left in between. Germline CDR1 is SGHRS and CDR2 is YFSETQ. The CDR3 is CASSLEGHADTQYF. CDR3 bases: TGCGCCAGCAGCCTCGAGGGGCATGCAGATACGCAGTATTTT. The full variable domain, its missing parts supplied by reference TRBV5-1 and TRBJ2-3, is KAGVTQTPRYLIKTRGQQVTLSCSPISGHRSVSWYQQTPGQGLQFLFEYFSETQRNKGNFPGRFSGRQFSNSRSEMNVSTLELGDSALYLCASSLEGHADTQYFGPGTRLTVL.

This chain links TRBV29-1 with TRBJ2-1; 9 bases align to TRBD2. J lost 3 bases, V lost 6 bases, and 3 bases had no gene match. The germline CDR1 and CDR2 sequences are SQVTM and ANQGSEA. The CDR3 totals 13 residues. Here the CDR3 reads CSVGAGGYNEQFF. The CDR3 DNA follows: TGCAGCGTCGGAGCGGGGGGCTACAATGAGCAGTTCTTC.

On this clone itself: The sample has other DNA sequences that encode this CDR3 too. V gene TRBV9 combines with J gene TRBJ2-2, with D unclear. CDR1 is SGDLS, CDR2 YYNGEE, per germline. V was trimmed by 0 bases and J by 5 bases, leaving 2 bases between them. CDR3 length: 12 residues. The CDR3 loop is CASSVATGELFF. The CDR3 DNA reads TGTGCCAGCAGCGTAGCAACCGGGGAGCTGTTTTTT.

The chain combines TRBV6-5 with TRBJ1-4, with TRBD1 identical over 8 bases. The CDR3 is made up of 14 amino acids. Looked up from germline, CDR1 is MNHEY and CDR2 is SVGAGI. J was trimmed by 8 bases and V by 5 bases; bases with no gene match: 7. The CDR3 is CASSTTGGREKLFF. Written as DNA, the CDR3 is TGTGCCAGCAGTACCACAGGGGGGAGAGAAAAACTGTTTTTT.

The chain has TRBV6-5 and TRBJ1-1, with D maybe TRBD1 (6 bases). The CDR3 runs 13 residues. Trimming shortened V by 7 bases and J by 4 bases, and 13 bases separated the two germline ends. From germline, CDR1 is MNHEY and CDR2 SVGAGI. CDR3 residues: CASKTDRPTEAFF. The CDR3, as DNA: TGTGCCAGCAAGACAGACAGGCCCACTGAAGCTTTCTTT.

The chain combines TRBV18 with TRBJ2-3, with 7 positions matching TRBD2. J lost 4 bases, V lost 2 bases, and 12 bases had no gene match. The V gene's germline CDR1 is KGHSH and CDR2 LQKENI. The CDR3 contains 17 residues. CDR3 loop: CASSPTLPGLTPDTQYF. The CDR3 DNA reads TGTGCCAGCTCACCAACTCTTCCGGGACTAACCCCAGATACGCAGTATTTT.